The 9 T cell receptor beta chains given below trace back to one sample, sequenced in a study of blood T cell repertoires in COVID-19. Produced via immunoSEQ multiplex PCR; TCRdb's table is partial and in-frame only. This table holds around 220,000 clones, 70% to 90% found once. Sequences were obtained from peripheral blood. The receptors come from a man aged 50-60 years with acute or convalescent COVID-19.

The rearrangement uses TRBV18 and TRBJ1-6; D is perhaps TRBD1 (5 bases). Germline CDR1 reads KGHSH; CDR2 reads LQKENI. V gave up 5 bases and J gave up 4 bases, with 12 bases separating them. The CDR3 runs 15 residues. CDR3 region: CASSFDSPYNSPLHF. In DNA, the CDR3 is TGTGCCAGCTCATTCGACAGCCCATATAATTCACCCCTCCACTTT. Looking up the rest from reference TRBV18 and TRBJ1-6 gives the full variable domain: NAGVMQNPRHLVRRRGQEARLRCSPMKGHSHVYWYRQLPEEGLKFMVYLQKENIIDESGMPKERFSAEFPKEGPSILRIQQVVRGDSAAYFCASSFDSPYNSPLHFGNGTRLTVT.

The chain uses TRBV6-5 and TRBJ1-2, with a weak D call TRBD1 (5 bases). Trimming took 2 bases from V and 7 from J, leaving 17 bases between them. Germline CDR1 and CDR2: MNHEY and SVGAGI. CDR3 length: 15 residues. DNA for the CDR3: TGTGCCAGCAGTTACAGCCGGACATTCGTCGGTGGCTACACCTTC. Its protein is CASSYSRTFVGGYTF.

V and J are TRBV5-1 and TRBJ1-1; D is ambiguous. Germline CDR1 reads SGHRS; CDR2 reads YFSETQ. This CDR3 spans 14 amino acids. Trimming shortened V by 4 bases and J by 1 base, and 11 bases separated the two germline ends. CDR3 in DNA: TGCGCCAGCAGCGAAGGACGGGAGAACACTGAAGCTTTCTTT. This codes for CASSEGRENTEAFF.

This chain connects TRBV6-5 to TRBJ1-5; no clear D. V was trimmed by 8 bases and J by 7 bases, leaving 21 bases between them. The CDR3 covers 15 residues. The germline gives CDR1 MNHEY, CDR2 SVGAGI. CDR3 region: CASLRLGQTGQPQHF. The CDR3 DNA reads TGTGCCAGCCTCCGACTAGGGCAAACGGGGCAGCCCCAGCATTTT.

The J gene is TRBJ1-1, the V gene TRBV10-1; D unresolved. CDR3 length: 13 residues. CDR1 and CDR2 (germline): WNHNN, SYGVQD (reference sequence). Trimming removed 2 bases from V and 5 bases from J, with 9 bases in between. CDR3 DNA sequence: TGCGCCAGCAGTGAGGCGGGATGGACTGAAGCTTTCTTT. The encoded protein is CASSEAGWTEAFF.

A remark on this clone: Just one base apart from a much larger clone, this may be a read error. The same CDR3 can be traced to other DNA sequences in this sample. The CDR3 DNA sequence: TGTGCCACCAGGGGGGGGACTGAAGCTTTCTTT. Its translation: CATRGGTEAFF. V gene TRBV3-1 (or the pseudogene TRBV3-2) combines with J gene TRBJ1-1, with 7 bases that match TRBD1. The CDR3 spans 11 residues. After removal of 10 bases from V and 5 bases from J, the junction contained 4 bases not matched to a gene. CDR1 and CDR2 (germline): LGHDT, YNNKEL (reference sequence).

This clone appeared a few times. In nucleotides, the CDR3 is TGCGCCAGCAGCTCCGGGCAGGGAGGTGAAGCTTTCTTT. Its translation: CASSSGQGGEAFF. The chain recombines TRBV5-1 with TRBJ1-1; a possible D gene is TRBD1 (5 bases). There are 13 residues in the CDR3. V dropped 3 bases and J dropped 7 bases, with 13 bases sitting between them. CDR1 is SGHRS and CDR2 is YFSETQ in the germline V gene.

The chain is built from TRBV5-1 and TRBJ2-2, with D possibly matching TRBD2 (6 bases). Trimming removed 4 bases from V and 6 bases from J, with 13 bases in between. Germline values: CDR1 SGHRS, CDR2 YFSETQ. The CDR3 runs 14 residues. CDR3 bases: TGCGCCAGCAGCATAGGCCGGGACTCCGGGGAGCTGTTTTTT. It translates to CASSIGRDSGELFF.

The chain employs TRBV19 and TRBJ1-5; the match to TRBD1 covers 7 bases. The CDR3 has 16 residues. Germline V CDR1 and CDR2: LNHDA, SQIVND (reference sequence). Trimming cost V 4 bases and J 1 base; bases outside gene matches: 7. The CDR3 DNA follows: TGTGCCAGTAGTACCCAGGGGGGTGGAAGCAATCAGCCCCAGCATTTT. It is translated as CASSTQGGGSNQPQHF.